The 15 T cell receptor beta chains reported below all come from one sample, sequenced in a study of cytomegalovirus exposure and HLA in healthy donors. Sequenced by immunoSEQ multiplex PCR; TCRdb stores in-frame clones only, minus some. The sample gives 200,000 to 250,000 clones, roughly 91% of which show up once; roughly 2% is in the top ten. Sequenced input: PBMCs. These receptor sequences come from a woman younger than 30 in good health and CMV-seropositive.

The chain recombines TRBV7-6 with TRBJ1-4, with no clear D. The germline V and J ends were trimmed by 5 bases and 8 bases, with 18 bases remaining between them. Germline V CDR1 and CDR2: SGHVS, FNYEAQ. There are 15 residues in the CDR3. CDR3 in DNA: TGTGCCAGCAGCCTCTATCAGCGGGATAGAGAAAAACTGTTTTTT. Protein sequence: CASSLYQRDREKLFF.

The chain is built from TRBV27 and TRBJ2-7; D may be TRBD1 (6 bases). V lost 0 bases and J 2 bases, leaving 14 bases between the germline ends. The germline CDR1 and CDR2 sequences are MNHEY and SMNVEV (reference sequence). The CDR3 loop spans 16 amino acids. The CDR3 loop reads CASSLSARGPPYEQYF. The CDR3, as DNA: TGTGCCAGCAGTTTATCAGCCAGGGGCCCTCCCTACGAGCAGTACTTC.

This clone was picked up one time. The chain couples TRBV4-1 to TRBJ1-1; possible D gene TRBD1, 5 bases. The CDR3 extends over 15 amino acids. Looked up from germline, CDR1 is MGHRA and CDR2 is YSYEKL. V lost 1 base and J 5 bases, leaving 14 bases between the germline ends. CDR3 residues: CASSQVRGKETEAFF. The DNA for the CDR3 is TGCGCCAGCAGCCAAGTGCGGGGGAAGGAGACTGAAGCTTTCTTT.

The chain recombines TRBV4-1 with TRBJ1-1, with TRBD1 matching over 9 bases. Trimming took 4 bases from V and 5 from J; bases not matched to a gene: 2. This CDR3 has 13 residues. CDR1 and CDR2 from the germline V gene are MGHRA and YSYEKL. The CDR3 bases are TGCGCCAGCAGCCCGGACAGGGGTACTGAAGCTTTCTTT. It encodes CASSPDRGTEAFF.

This clone was observed a single time. This chain joins TRBV27 and TRBJ2-3, with D maybe TRBD2 (5 bases). This CDR3 comprises 14 residues. Trimming stripped 3 bases from V and 2 bases from J, with 9 bases between. The germline V gene encodes CDR1 MNHEY and CDR2 SMNVEV (reference sequence). CDR3 sequence reads: CASSLWRPTDTQYF. In DNA form, the CDR3 reads TGTGCCAGCAGTTTGTGGAGGCCCACAGATACGCAGTATTTT.

The chain links TRBV18 to TRBJ2-3, with TRBD1 matching 7 bases. With V trimmed by 2 bases and J by 3 bases, 2 bases remained unmatched. CDR1 KGHSH and CDR2 LQKENI come from the germline V gene. This CDR3 is built from 14 residues. DNA for the CDR3: TGTGCCAGCTCACCAGACAGGGAGACAGATACGCAGTATTTT. It yields the protein CASSPDRETDTQYF.

The chain joins TRBV5-6 to TRBJ2-7; 9 bases agree with TRBD2. Germline values: CDR1 SGHDT, CDR2 YYEEEE. This CDR3 is 16 amino acids long. Trimming cost V 0 bases and J 0 bases; bases outside gene matches: 4. The CDR3 nucleotides read TGTGCCAGCAGCTTGGGAGGACTAGCGAGCTCCTACGAGCAGTACTTC. Amino acids: CASSLGGLASSYEQYF.

The V gene is TRBV28, the J gene TRBJ2-5; 8 nucleotides align to TRBD2. CDR1 is MDHEN, CDR2 SYDVKM, per germline. V was pared by 5 bases and J by 5 bases, with 16 bases of the junction left unmatched. This CDR3 region has 17 residues. The chain's CDR3 is CASSHHPGRGVEETQYF. The CDR3 coding sequence is TGTGCCAGCAGTCACCACCCCGGGAGGGGGGTAGAGGAGACCCAGTACTTC.

Here the CDR3 DNA reads TGTGCCAGCAGTGGGGACAGCTACACCGGGGAGCTGTTTTTT. Translated: CASSGDSYTGELFF. The rearrangement joins TRBV28 to TRBJ2-2; the match to TRBD1 covers 7 bases. The CDR3 consists of 14 residues. CDR1 and CDR2 from the germline V gene are MDHEN and SYDVKM. With 5 bases clipped from V and 3 bases from J, the junction kept 3 bases outside the gene matches.

In this sample, this clone turned up a few times. The J gene is TRBJ1-1, the V gene TRBV30; D gene uncertain. Germline CDR1 reads GTSNPN; CDR2 reads SVGIG (reference sequence). CDR3 length equals 14 residues. With 0 bases removed from V and 0 bases from J, the gap between germline ends came to 8 bases. The CDR3 sequence is CAWSVTDMNTEAFF. The DNA of the CDR3 is TGTGCCTGGAGTGTAACAGACATGAACACTGAAGCTTTCTTT.

CDR3 nucleotides: TGCGCCAGCAGCCAAGGGCTAGCCGCAAATGAGCAGTTCTTC. The encoded protein is CASSQGLAANEQFF. The chain joins TRBV4-1 to TRBJ2-1; D possibly corresponds to TRBD2 (5 bases). The CDR3 runs to 14 residues. V lost 1 base and J 7 bases, leaving 11 bases between the germline ends. Germline loops: CDR1 MGHRA, CDR2 YSYEKL.

CDR3 residues: CASSDRGKNTEAFF. As DNA, the CDR3 is TGTGCCAGCAGTGACCGGGGTAAGAACACTGAAGCTTTCTTT. The rearrangement joins TRBV27 to TRBJ1-1, with D unresolved. This CDR3 contains 14 residues. Trimming left V 5 bases short and J 1 base short, with 11 bases between. Germline V gene data show CDR1 as MNHEY and CDR2 as SMNVEV (reference sequence).

V is TRBV5-4 and J is TRBJ1-5; perhaps TRBD1 as D (5 bases). The ends were cut back, 4 bases at V and 5 bases at J, with 16 bases in the middle. Germline-derived CDR1 and CDR2 are SGHNT and YYREEE (reference sequence). This CDR3 has 15 amino acids. CDR3 nucleotide sequence: TGTGCCAGCAGCCGTGCGGGGCATGGAGATCAGCCCCAGCATTTT. Residues: CASSRAGHGDQPQHF.

The CDR3 spells CAWSRGGPLYGYTF. Here the CDR3 DNA reads TGTGCCTGGAGCCGGGGGGGCCCCCTCTATGGCTACACCTTC. The J gene is TRBJ1-2, the V gene TRBV30; TRBD1 is a possible D gene (6 bases). The CDR3 is 14 residues long. The germline V and J ends were trimmed by 3 bases and 4 bases, with 15 bases remaining between them. CDR1 GTSNPN and CDR2 SVGIG come from the germline V gene (reference sequence).

J is TRBJ2-1 and V is TRBV5-1; D unresolved. V dropped 4 bases and J dropped 10 bases, with 15 bases sitting between them. Germline V lookup: CDR1 SGHRS, CDR2 YFSETQ. The CDR3 totals 13 residues. The CDR3 DNA follows: TGCGCCAGCAGCCTTACCGGGTCTCGGGAGCAGTTCTTC. It translates to CASSLTGSREQFF.